Following are 18 T cell receptor beta chains from one sample sequenced in a study of T cells after yellow fever vaccination. TCRdb itself ran the 5' RACE reads through MiXCR, one entry per CDR3 protein. The sample contains 600,000 to 750,000 distinct CDR3 sequences, 9% to 15% of which appear only once. The specimen was PBMCs, collected on the day of the yellow fever booster vaccination. Every receptor here comes from a man aged 25 to 40 who received the YFV17D yellow fever vaccine.

This clonotype was counted a few times. The chain couples TRBV21-1 to TRBJ2-3; TRBD2 is the table's D call and was not checked against the DNA. TRBV21-1 is described as a pseudogene. The CDR3 contains 17 residues. CDR3 sequence: CASSKGRLGTAEDTQYF. CDR3 nucleotides: TGTGCCAGCAGCAAAGGACGACTTGGGACAGCGGAGGATACGCAGTATTTT.

This clonotype came up a few times. The chain uses TRBV20-1 and TRBJ2-3; TRBD2 matches at 8 bases. The ends lost 0 bases at V and 4 bases at J; junction bases unmatched: 6. The CDR3 runs to 15 residues. Per germline, CDR1 DFQATT and CDR2 SNEGSKA (reference sequence). Here the CDR3 reads CSARDPSGSPDTQYF. CDR3 nucleotides: TGCAGTGCTAGAGATCCCAGCGGGAGTCCAGATACGCAGTATTTT.

A note on this clonotype: Sequence at one end of the junction differs from germline and may be a read error. The rearrangement links TRBV27 to TRBJ2-1; D perhaps matches TRBD1 (5 bases). There are 15 residues in the CDR3. CDR1 and CDR2 (germline): MNHEY, SMNVEV (reference sequence). In DNA form, the CDR3 reads TGCACCAGCAGTTTCCTTGGTCAGGGCTACAATGAGCAGTTCTTC. It codes for CTSSFLGQGYNEQFF.

This clonotype has a handful of counts. The J gene is TRBJ2-3, the V gene TRBV12-3 or TRBV12-4; D unresolved. The germline V and J ends were trimmed by 6 bases and 7 bases, with 26 bases remaining between them. This CDR3 is 17 amino acids long. CDR3 loop: CASRSPGHSYPFYTQYF. In DNA form, the CDR3 reads TGTGCCAGCAGGTCCCCCGGCCACTCCTACCCCTTCTATACGCAGTATTTT.

This clonotype was counted only a few times. The chain combines TRBV7-2 with TRBJ2-7; weak D call: TRBD1 (5 bases). This CDR3 has 14 residues. Trimming left V 5 bases short and J 3 bases short, with 14 bases between. CDR1 is SGHTA and CDR2 is FQGNSA in the germline V gene. This CDR3 reads CASSQLGQLYEQYF. CDR3 bases: TGTGCCAGCAGCCAGTTGGGGCAACTCTACGAGCAGTACTTC.

The table lists this clonotype with a count of one. The chain is built from TRBV11-2 and TRBJ2-3, with D tentatively TRBD2 (6 bases). With 2 bases removed from V and 2 bases from J, the gap between germline ends came to 14 bases. The germline gives CDR1 SGHAT, CDR2 FQNNGV. The CDR3 contains 16 residues. The CDR3: CASSLLGMGLTDTQYF. CDR3 nucleotide sequence: TGTGCCAGCAGCTTATTGGGAATGGGACTCACAGATACGCAGTATTTT.

The chain joins TRBV20-1 to TRBJ1-5, with D tentatively TRBD1 (6 bases). This CDR3 is 14 amino acids long. With 6 bases removed from V and 3 bases from J, the gap between germline ends came to 15 bases. The germline V gene has CDR1 DFQATT and CDR2 SNEGSKA (reference sequence). The CDR3 sequence: CSAKSRTDNQPQHF. The CDR3 DNA reads TGCAGTGCCAAGTCCCGGACAGACAATCAGCCCCAGCATTTT.

This chain uses TRBV11-2 with TRBJ2-1, with 7 bases that match TRBD1. The CDR3 sequence is 14 residues long. Unmatched junction bases numbered 7, after V lost 4 bases and J lost 7 bases. Per the germline V gene, CDR1 is SGHAT and CDR2 is FQNNGV. CDR3 DNA: TGTGCCAGCAGCTCCTTACAGGGACAGAATGAGCAGTTCTTC. Translation gives CASSSLQGQNEQFF. Full variable domain (missing parts from reference TRBV11-2 and TRBJ2-1): EAGVAQSPRYKIIEKRQSVAFWCNPISGHATLYWYQQILGQGPKLLIQFQNNGVVDDSQLPKDRFSAERLKGVDSTLKIQPAKLEDSAVYLCASSSLQGQNEQFFGPGTRLTVL.

This clonotype was found a few times. The chain recombines TRBV4-3 with TRBJ2-6, with D hard to call. Trimming took 4 bases from V and 0 from J, leaving 7 bases between them. The CDR3 loop spans 15 amino acids. Germline V gene sequence: CDR1 LGHNA, CDR2 YSLEER. The CDR3 coding sequence is TGCGCCAGCAGCCGAGTGGGCTCTGGGGCCAACGTCCTGACTTTC. Its protein product is CASSRVGSGANVLTF.

This sequence joins TRBV12-3 or TRBV12-4 and TRBJ2-7; D is possibly TRBD1 (6 bases). The CDR3 has 12 amino acids. V lost 4 bases to trimming and J lost 10 bases, with 14 bases between them. As DNA, the CDR3 is TGTGCCAGCAGTTGGGTGGGGGCGCAACAGTACTTC. The encoded protein is CASSWVGAQQYF.

This clonotype was picked up a small number of times. The chain recombines TRBV7-9 with TRBJ2-5; D is undetermined. The germline V and J ends were trimmed by 1 base and 1 base, with 16 bases remaining between them. The CDR3 covers 17 residues. The germline V gene has CDR1 SEHNR and CDR2 FQNEAQ (reference sequence). The CDR3 sequence: CASSLERSTYSQETQYF. Here the CDR3 DNA reads TGTGCCAGCAGCTTAGAACGGTCTACTTACAGCCAAGAGACCCAGTACTTC.

This clonotype was observed a handful of times. This rearrangement joins TRBV7-8 to TRBJ2-7, with D hard to call. Trimming removed 4 bases at V and 5 bases at J, with 12 bases between. The germline gives CDR1 SGHVS, CDR2 FQNEAQ. There are 13 residues in the CDR3. The CDR3 DNA follows: TGTGCCAGCAGCTCAGCCGGGTTCCACGAGCAGTACTTC. Amino acid sequence: CASSSAGFHEQYF.

This clonotype was observed a handful of times. This rearrangement joins TRBV3-1 to TRBJ1-5; no reliable D call. The V end was cut by 4 bases, the J end by 2 bases, with 9 bases between. Germline values: CDR1 LGHDT, CDR2 YNNKEL (reference sequence). The CDR3 is 14 amino acids. DNA of the CDR3: TGTGCCAGCAGCCCTAGGACGGGCAATCAGCCCCAGCATTTT. As protein: CASSPRTGNQPQHF.

This sequence joins TRBV20-1 and TRBJ2-2; maybe TRBD2 (6 bases). Looked up from germline, CDR1 is DFQATT and CDR2 is SNEGSKA (reference sequence). This CDR3 is built from 15 residues. Trimming removed 1 base at V and 2 bases at J, with 11 bases between. The CDR3 reads CSARAGLINTGELFF. In DNA, the CDR3 is TGCAGTGCTAGAGCGGGACTTATAAACACCGGGGAGCTGTTTTTT.

This clonotype was counted ten times or more. This chain links TRBV2 with TRBJ2-1; possible D gene TRBD2, 6 bases. This CDR3 is 15 amino acids long. Germline CDR1 and CDR2: SNHLY and FYNNEI. The V end was cut by 4 bases, the J end by 2 bases, with 12 bases between. The chain's CDR3 is CASSVRGNTYNEQFF. CDR3 in DNA: TGTGCCAGCAGTGTTCGGGGGAACACCTACAATGAGCAGTTCTTC.

This clonotype was picked up a small number of times. The CDR3, as DNA: TGTGCCTGGAGTCCTCTCCAGGGGAGGAGAACTGAAGCTTTCTTT. Protein: CAWSPLQGRRTEAFF. The chain has TRBV30 and TRBJ1-1; weak D call: TRBD1 (6 bases). V lost 2 bases and J 5 bases, leaving 18 bases between the germline ends. Germline CDR1 GTSNPN, CDR2 SVGIG (reference sequence). This CDR3 comprises 15 residues.

This clonotype came up a few times. This chain uses TRBV20-1 with TRBJ2-5, with TRBD2 identical over 11 bases. The length of the CDR3 is 13 residues. Germline assignment: CDR1 DFQATT and CDR2 SNEGSKA (reference sequence). CDR3 amino acids: CRIAGGPGETQYF. The CDR3 coding sequence is TGCAGGATAGCGGGAGGGCCAGGGGAGACCCAGTACTTC.

J is TRBJ1-1 and V is TRBV10-3, with D uncertain. The CDR3 is made up of 16 amino acids. Germline V gene sequence: CDR1 ENHRY, CDR2 SYGVKD. V was trimmed by 0 bases and J by 1 base, leaving 12 bases between them. The CDR3 sequence: CAISESPGRSNTEAFF. CDR3 DNA: TGTGCCATCAGTGAGTCTCCAGGCAGGTCGAACACTGAAGCTTTCTTT.